This T cell receptor beta chain is drawn from a study of PD-1 blockade in classical Hodgkin lymphoma. Remarks on this clone: Its antigen is unidentified.

General study results and limits: Causes of the repertoire differences remain undefined, possibly disease activity or prior therapy.

Sequenced by immunoSEQ multiplex PCR; TCRdb stores in-frame clones only, minus some. This table has approximately 22,000 clones, under 85% appearing once. Noted time point: cycle 4 day 1 (C4D1), after 5 to 7 weeks of nivolumab. Every patient experienced relapse after autologous stem cell transplantation, and brentuximab vedotin exposure varied. The CDR3 consists of 15 residues. Germline lookup yields CDR1 SGDLS and CDR2 YYNGEE. The germline V and J ends were trimmed by 0 bases and 1 base, with 8 bases remaining between them. The chain carries TRBV9 and TRBJ1-3; D is unclear. The clonotype was recovered from a human donor with classical Hodgkin lymphoma. Sample: peripheral blood mononuclear cells (PBMCs), taken before the fourth cycle of nivolumab. The DNA of the CDR3 is TGTGCCAGCAGCGTAGCAGGACTATCTGGAAACACCATATATTTT. This sequence encodes CASSVAGLSGNTIYF.